The clone carrying this TCR beta chain has just a few counts. The trim removed 5 bases at V and 0 bases at J, leaving 5 bases unmatched. The CDR3 spans 14 residues. Germline-derived CDR1 and CDR2 are SQVTM and ANQGSEA. The data derive from a study of T cells in Graves' hyperthyroidism and ophthalmopathy. TCR beta CDR3 regions were amplified from RNA. With the HTBI primer set, the TCR CDR3 went through a first round of RT-PCR. One entry per CDR3 protein results from TCRdb running MiXCR on the multiplex PCR reads. Of hundreds of thousands of distinct CDR3 sequences in the sample, more than 45% are singletons; the top ten hold about 7.8%.

This clonotype was sampled from a woman younger than 30 with Graves' hyperthyroidism. Sequencing was done on a sample of peripheral blood or thyroid tissue (not recorded which). The chain employs TRBV29-1 and TRBJ2-3; 7 bases agree with TRBD1. In nucleotides, the CDR3 is TGCAGCGTTAACAGGGGCACTAGCACAGATACGCAGTATTTT. It translates to CSVNRGTSTDTQYF.